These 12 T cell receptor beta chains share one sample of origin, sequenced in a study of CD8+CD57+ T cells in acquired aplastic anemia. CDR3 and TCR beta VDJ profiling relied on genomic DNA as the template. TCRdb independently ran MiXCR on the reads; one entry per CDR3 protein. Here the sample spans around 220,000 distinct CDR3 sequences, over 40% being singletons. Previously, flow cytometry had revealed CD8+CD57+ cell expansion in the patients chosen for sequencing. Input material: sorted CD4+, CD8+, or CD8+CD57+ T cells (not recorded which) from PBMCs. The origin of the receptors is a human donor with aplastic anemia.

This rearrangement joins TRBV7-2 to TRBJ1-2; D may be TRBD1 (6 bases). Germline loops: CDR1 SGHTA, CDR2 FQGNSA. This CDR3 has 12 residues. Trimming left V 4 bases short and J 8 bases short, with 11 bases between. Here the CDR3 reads CASSWEGGGYTF. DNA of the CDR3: TGTGCCAGCAGCTGGGAAGGGGGGGGCTACACCTTC.

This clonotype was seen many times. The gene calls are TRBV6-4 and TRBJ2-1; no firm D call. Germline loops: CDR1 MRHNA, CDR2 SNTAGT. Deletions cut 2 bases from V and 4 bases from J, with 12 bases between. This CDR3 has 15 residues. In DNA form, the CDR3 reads TGTGCCAGCAGTGACGTGTTAGAGGATTACAATGAGCAGTTCTTC. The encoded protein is CASSDVLEDYNEQFF.

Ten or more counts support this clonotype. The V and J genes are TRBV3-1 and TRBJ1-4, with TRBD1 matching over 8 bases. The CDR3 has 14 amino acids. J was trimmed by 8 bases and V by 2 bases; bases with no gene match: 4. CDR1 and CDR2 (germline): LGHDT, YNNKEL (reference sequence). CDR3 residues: CASSQQGADEKLFF. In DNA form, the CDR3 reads TGTGCCAGCAGCCAACAGGGGGCGGACGAAAAACTGTTTTTT.

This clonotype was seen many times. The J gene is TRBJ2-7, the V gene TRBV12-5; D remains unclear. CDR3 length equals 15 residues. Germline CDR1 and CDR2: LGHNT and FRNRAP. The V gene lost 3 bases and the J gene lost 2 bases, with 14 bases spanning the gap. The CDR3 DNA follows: TGTGCTAGTGGTTTACCCCGGAGTGGCCCCTACGAGCAGTACTTC. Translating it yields CASGLPRSGPYEQYF.

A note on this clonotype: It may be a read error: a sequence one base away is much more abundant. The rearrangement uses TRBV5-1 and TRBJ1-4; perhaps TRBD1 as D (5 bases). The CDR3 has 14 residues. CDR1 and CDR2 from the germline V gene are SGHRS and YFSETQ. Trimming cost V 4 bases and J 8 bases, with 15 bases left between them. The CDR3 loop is CASSQGHSGEKLFF. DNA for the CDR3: TGCGCCAGCAGCCAAGGACACAGTGGGGAAAAACTGTTTTTT.

The CDR3 DNA follows: TGTGCCACCAGCAGAGGGGGGGCAGGGGCGGAGAACTACGAGCAGTACTTC. This encodes CATSRGGAGAENYEQYF. The V and J genes are TRBV15 and TRBJ2-7, with D perhaps being TRBD1 or TRBD2 (6 bases each). CDR3 length: 17 residues. Germline-derived CDR1 and CDR2 are LNHNV and YYDKDF (reference sequence). V dropped 1 base and J dropped 3 bases, with 19 bases sitting between them. Full variable domain (outside the CDR3, taken from reference TRBV15 and TRBJ2-7): DAMVIQNPRYQVTQFGKPVTLSCSQTLNHNVMYWYQQKSSQAPKLLFHYYDKDFNNEADTPDNFQSRRPNTSFCFLDIRSPGLGDTAMYLCATSRGGAGAENYEQYFGPGTRLTVT.

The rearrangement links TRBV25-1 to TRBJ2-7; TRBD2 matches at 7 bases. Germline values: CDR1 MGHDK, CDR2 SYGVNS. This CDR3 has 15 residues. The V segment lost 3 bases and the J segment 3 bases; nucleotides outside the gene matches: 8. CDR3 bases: TGTGCCAGCAGTGATCGGGCCGGGAGGAGCTACGAGCAGTACTTC. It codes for CASSDRAGRSYEQYF.

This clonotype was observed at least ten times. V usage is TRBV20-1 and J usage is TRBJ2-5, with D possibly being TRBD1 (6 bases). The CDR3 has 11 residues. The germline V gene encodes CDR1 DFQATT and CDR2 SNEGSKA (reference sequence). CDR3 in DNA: TGCAGCGGACAGATAGGGGAGACCCAGTACTTC. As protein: CSGQIGETQYF.

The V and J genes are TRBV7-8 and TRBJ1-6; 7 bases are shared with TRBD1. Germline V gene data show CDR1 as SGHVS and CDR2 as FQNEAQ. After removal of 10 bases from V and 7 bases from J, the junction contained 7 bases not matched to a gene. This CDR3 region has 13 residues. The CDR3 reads CATHRGGNSPLHF. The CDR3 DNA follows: TGTGCCACCCACAGGGGTGGAAATTCACCCCTCCACTTT.

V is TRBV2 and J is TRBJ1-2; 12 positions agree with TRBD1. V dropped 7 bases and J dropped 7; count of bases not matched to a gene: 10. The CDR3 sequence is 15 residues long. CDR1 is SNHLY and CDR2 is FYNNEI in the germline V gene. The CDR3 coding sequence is TGTGCCAGCATTATGGGACAGGGGGCACAGGGTGGCTACACCTTC. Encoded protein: CASIMGQGAQGGYTF. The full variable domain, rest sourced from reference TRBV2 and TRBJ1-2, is EPEVTQTPSHQVTQMGQEVILRCVPISNHLYFYWYRQILGQKVEFLVSFYNNEISEKSEIFDDQFSVERPDGSNFTLKIRSTKLEDSAMYFCASIMGQGAQGGYTFGSGTRLTVV.

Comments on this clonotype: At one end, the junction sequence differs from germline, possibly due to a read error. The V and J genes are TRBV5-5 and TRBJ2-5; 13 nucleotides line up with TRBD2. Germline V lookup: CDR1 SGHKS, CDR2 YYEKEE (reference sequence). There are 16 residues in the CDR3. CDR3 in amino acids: CASSPRTSGGQGTQYF. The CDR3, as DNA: TGCGCCAGCAGCCCAAGGACTAGCGGGGGTCAAGGGACCCAGTACTTC.

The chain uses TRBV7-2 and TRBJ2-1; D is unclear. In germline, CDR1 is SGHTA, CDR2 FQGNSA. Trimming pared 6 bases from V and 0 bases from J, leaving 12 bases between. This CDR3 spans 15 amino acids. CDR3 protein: CASSPAGFSYNEQFF. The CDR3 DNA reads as TGTGCCAGCAGTCCGGCCGGTTTCTCCTACAATGAGCAGTTCTTC.